The 12 T cell receptor beta chains listed next were all sequenced from one sample in a study of blood T cells in healthy people across ages. Primed by a sample-barcoded 5' primer and a J-beta primer mix, a second PCR proceeded for 7 to 11 cycles. From the 5' RACE reads, TCRdb called clonotypes with MiXCR, one entry per CDR3 protein. The sample records about 730,000 distinct CDR3 sequences, approximately 39% being singletons. Source material: blood. These receptors all come from a woman aged 60-70 years in good health.

This chain's CDR3 is CSARDPLVSGEETQYF. The CDR3 DNA follows: TGCAGTGCTAGAGATCCATTGGTGTCAGGGGAAGAGACCCAGTACTTC. The chain has TRBV20-1 and TRBJ2-5, with TRBD1 as a possible D gene (6 bases). This CDR3 spans 16 amino acids. CDR1 and CDR2 from the germline V gene are DFQATT and SNEGSKA (reference sequence). V shed 0 bases and J shed 3 bases, with 17 bases lying between them.

A few counts support this clonotype. The chain carries TRBV20-1 and TRBJ2-5; D is perhaps TRBD2 (6 bases). The V end lost 0 bases, the J end lost 2 bases, and 10 bases lay between the germline ends. Germline assignment: CDR1 DFQATT and CDR2 SNEGSKA (reference sequence). The CDR3 is made up of 14 amino acids. The DNA of the CDR3 is TGCAGTGCTAGAGATTGGCGGGGACAAGAGACCCAGTACTTC. It specifies CSARDWRGQETQYF.

The V gene is TRBV28, the J gene TRBJ2-4, with TRBD1 identical over 9 bases. The junction had 8 bases not matched to a gene; V was cut back by 5 bases and J by 15 bases. Germline CDR1 MDHEN, CDR2 SYDVKM. This CDR3 comprises 12 residues. CDR3 sequence: CASSPSDRGWYF. CDR3 DNA sequence: TGTGCCAGCAGTCCCTCGGACAGGGGCTGGTACTTC. The full variable domain, completed using reference TRBV28 and TRBJ2-4, is DVKVTQSSRYLVKRTGEKVFLECVQDMDHENMFWYRQDPGLGLRLIYFSYDVKMKEKGDIPEGYSVSREKKERFSLILESASTNQTSMYLCASSPSDRGWYFGAGTRLSVL.

The chain joins TRBV6-6 to TRBJ2-7, with D perhaps assigned TRBD1 or TRBD2 (5 bases each). Germline CDR1 is MNHNY and CDR2 is SVGAGI (reference sequence). Deletions cut 6 bases from V and 0 bases from J, with 15 bases between. The length of the CDR3 is 15 residues. CDR3 protein: CASSPAQDSSYEQYF. CDR3 in DNA: TGTGCCAGCAGCCCCGCACAGGACTCCTCCTACGAGCAGTACTTC.

The chain recombines TRBV12-3 or TRBV12-4 with TRBJ1-5; possible D gene TRBD1, 6 bases. Trimming took off 6 bases at V and 6 bases at J, with 15 bases between the two ends. CDR3 length equals 14 residues. The CDR3 is CASSQNRVGQPQHF. The CDR3 DNA follows: TGTGCCAGCAGCCAAAACAGGGTTGGTCAGCCCCAGCATTTT.

The chain recombines TRBV20-1 with TRBJ2-1, with 10 bases fitting TRBD2. CDR1 and CDR2 from the germline V gene are DFQATT and SNEGSKA (reference sequence). The CDR3 totals 16 residues. Germline trimming cut 3 bases from V and 1 base from J; bases unmatched to any gene: 6. The CDR3 region has the DNA TGCAGTGCTAGCGTCCCTAGCGGGAGATCCTACAATGAGCAGTTCTTC. Translating gives CSASVPSGRSYNEQFF.

The V gene is TRBV7-9, the J gene TRBJ1-2, with TRBD1 matching over 8 bases. The ends lost 3 bases at V and 12 bases at J; junction bases unmatched: 3. Germline V gene lookup returns CDR1 SEHNR and CDR2 FQNEAQ (reference sequence). The CDR3 covers 11 residues. CDR3 bases: TGTGCCAGCAGCTTCCAGGGGGCTCACACCTTC. It is translated as CASSFQGAHTF.

J is TRBJ2-4 and V is TRBV6-5; D is uncertain. The J call may be wrong; the DNA end is better matched by TRBJ2-7. Germline V gene data show CDR1 as MNHEY and CDR2 as SVGAGI. This CDR3 contains 13 residues. The CDR3 protein is CASSPDETYEQYF. Written as DNA, the CDR3 is TGTGCCAGCAGTCCGGACGAAACTTACGAGCAGTACTTC.

In its sample, this clonotype was seen a few times. The V call is TRBV6-5, the J call TRBJ2-5, with D possibly matching TRBD2 (7 bases). The germline V gene encodes CDR1 MNHEY and CDR2 SVGAGI. Trimming stripped 0 bases from V and 11 bases from J, with 28 bases between. There are 18 residues in the CDR3. The chain's CDR3 is CASSYSMGGGLIGNEQYF. The CDR3 bases are TGTGCCAGCAGTTACTCGATGGGCGGGGGCCTCATAGGTAATGAGCAGTACTTC.

The J gene is TRBJ2-3, the V gene TRBV5-1; the match to TRBD2 covers 12 bases. CDR3 length: 17 residues. Germline V CDR1 and CDR2: SGHRS, YFSETQ. V trimming: 0 bases; J trimming: 7 bases; junction bases outside the gene matches: 9. The CDR3 DNA reads TGCGCCAGCAGCTTGGCCACTAGCGGGGGGCACGGGCATACGCAGTATTTT. As protein: CASSLATSGGHGHTQYF. Combining the CDR3 with reference TRBV5-1 and TRBJ2-3 gives the whole variable domain KAGVTQTPRYLIKTRGQQVTLSCSPISGHRSVSWYQQTPGQGLQFLFEYFSETQRNKGNFPGRFSGRQFSNSRSEMNVSTLELGDSALYLCASSLATSGGHGHTQYFGPGTRLTVL.

The chain employs TRBV5-4 and TRBJ2-3; TRBD1 matches at 9 bases. Trimming at V came to 0 bases and at J to 3 bases, leaving 5 bases not matched to a gene. CDR1 SGHNT and CDR2 YYREEE come from the germline V gene (reference sequence). The CDR3 sequence is 16 residues long. The CDR3: CASSLAPGQGTDTQYF. Written as DNA, the CDR3 is TGTGCCAGCAGCTTGGCCCCGGGACAGGGAACAGATACGCAGTATTTT.

A few counts support this clonotype. The V and J genes are TRBV20-1 and TRBJ2-3; 8 bases align to TRBD2. Germline V gene lookup returns CDR1 DFQATT and CDR2 SNEGSKA (reference sequence). V shed 5 bases and J 1 base; nucleotides not matched to a gene: 11. This CDR3 has 16 residues. The chain's CDR3 is CSAPPSAGVRTDTQYF. CDR3 DNA: TGCAGTGCTCCCCCGTCAGCGGGAGTCCGCACAGATACGCAGTATTTT.